This T cell receptor (beta chain) was identified during a study of cytomegalovirus exposure and HLA in healthy donors. Study information: About 85 million unique TCRs from HLA-typed donors were held in an early release of data. Points from the study as a whole: Reportedly, TCR beta sequences accurately predicted HLA-A and HLA-B alleles in most subjects. In a later analysis, several top co-occurrence clusters appeared linked to parvovirus B19, influenza, CMV and Epstein-Barr virus. The study recorded about 150 TCR beta chains that were cytomegalovirus-associated.

The study ran its PCR with 60 Vbeta and 13 Jbeta primers. Data came from immunoSEQ multiplex PCR; TCRdb stores just in-frame clones and leaves some out. This table holds some 180,000 clones, roughly four fifths found once. J gave up 5 bases and V 7 bases, and 9 bases lay outside the gene matches. This CDR3 contains 15 residues. Germline loops: CDR1 SNHLY, CDR2 FYNNEI. Turning to this clone: Antigen unknown.

This chain uses TRBV2 with TRBJ2-3; the match to TRBD2 covers 10 bases. The clonotype originates from a man younger than 35 in good health and CMV-seronegative. The sample was PBMCs. The CDR3 loop reads CASKKRTSGGDTQYF. The CDR3 DNA reads as TGTGCCAGCAAAAAGAGGACTAGCGGTGGAGATACGCAGTATTTT. Combining the CDR3 with reference TRBV2 and TRBJ2-3 gives the whole variable domain EPEVTQTPSHQVTQMGQEVILRCVPISNHLYFYWYRQILGQKVEFLVSFYNNEISEKSEIFDDQFSVERPDGSNFTLKIRSTKLEDSAMYFCASKKRTSGGDTQYFGPGTRLTVL.